This is a list of T cell receptor beta chains from one sample in a study of T-cell memory formation after mild COVID-19. TCRdb re-analysed the 5' RACE reads in MiXCR, keeping a single row per CDR3 protein. The sample shows 300,000 to 400,000 distinct CDR3 sequences, roughly 15% of them seen only once. Sequenced sample: PBMCs or a T cell subset sorted from them (not recorded which). Receptor source: a man younger than 35 who had mild COVID-19 (a few samples of this study predate the infection). Cell type and time point are not known. CDR3s leave out the opening cysteine and the closing phenylalanine or tryptophan. Size values are once, few and many counts, or a class for expanded clones, and some rows have none.

v_call	j_call	clone_size	cdr3_aa
TRBV5-1	TRBJ2-3	few	ASSLVGAREDTQY
TRBV9	TRBJ2-3	few	ASSVASVEDTQY
TRBV29-1	TRBJ2-1	few	SVEPGSYNEQF
TRBV7-2	TRBJ1-5	.	ASSFDRGSQPQH
TRBV2	TRBJ1-6	few	ASRTGTGGANSPLH
TRBV4-1	TRBJ2-2	few	ASSQVLGELF
TRBV5-1	TRBJ1-1	.	ASSPRVRENTEAF
TRBV20-1	TRBJ2-3	.	SASSGASRTDTQY
TRBV6-2/TRBV6-3	TRBJ1-1	.	ASSYRLTRRDTEAF
TRBV3-1	TRBJ2-2	few	ASSQGYGGNTGELF
TRBV7-9	TRBJ2-2	few	ASSLAWGAGELF
TRBV6-5	TRBJ2-1	few	ASSKRPHNEQF
TRBV7-8	TRBJ2-2	few	ASSLDRDGELF
TRBV6-2/TRBV6-3	TRBJ1-5	few	ASSSGYGTFSNQPQH
TRBV4-3	TRBJ2-1	few	ASSQDSSSYNEQF
TRBV3-1	TRBJ2-1	.	DSSRAGGNYNEQF
TRBV24-1	TRBJ2-3	.	ATSDSVLAGGTDTQY
TRBV3-1	TRBJ2-3	.	ASSQYRDSTDTQY
TRBV20-1	TRBJ2-1	.	SADLEFEQF
TRBV7-2	TRBJ2-1	.	ASSPVGTEQF
TRBV7-2	TRBJ2-7	.	ASSPGTRAYEQY
TRBV3-2	TRBJ2-3	few	ASSSGGSSTDTQY